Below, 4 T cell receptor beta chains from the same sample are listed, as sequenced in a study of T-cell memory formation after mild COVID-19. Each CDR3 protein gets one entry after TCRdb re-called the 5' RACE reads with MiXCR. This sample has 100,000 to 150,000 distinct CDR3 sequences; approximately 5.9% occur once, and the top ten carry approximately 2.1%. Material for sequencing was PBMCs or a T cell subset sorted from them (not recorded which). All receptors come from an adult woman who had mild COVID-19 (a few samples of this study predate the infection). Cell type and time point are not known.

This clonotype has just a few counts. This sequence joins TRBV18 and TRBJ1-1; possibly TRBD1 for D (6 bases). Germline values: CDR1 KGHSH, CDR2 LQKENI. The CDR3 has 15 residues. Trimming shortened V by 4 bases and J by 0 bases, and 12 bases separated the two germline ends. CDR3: CASSRRQAMNTEAFF. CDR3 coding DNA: TGTGCCAGCTCACGAAGACAGGCGATGAACACTGAAGCTTTCTTT.

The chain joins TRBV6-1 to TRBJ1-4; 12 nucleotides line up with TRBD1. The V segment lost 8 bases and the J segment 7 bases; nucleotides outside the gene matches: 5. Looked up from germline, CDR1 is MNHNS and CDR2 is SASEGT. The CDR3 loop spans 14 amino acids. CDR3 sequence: CASLRDRGREKLFF. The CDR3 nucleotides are TGTGCCAGCCTAAGGGACAGGGGGCGTGAAAAACTGTTTTTT.

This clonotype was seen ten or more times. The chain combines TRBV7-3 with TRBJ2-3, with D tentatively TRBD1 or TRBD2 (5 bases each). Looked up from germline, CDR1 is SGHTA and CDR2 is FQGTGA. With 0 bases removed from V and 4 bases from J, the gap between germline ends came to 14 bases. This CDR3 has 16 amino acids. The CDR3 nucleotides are TGTGCCAGCAGCTTAACGCCGGGACCCCCCTCAGATACGCAGTATTTT. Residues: CASSLTPGPPSDTQYF.

The CDR3 nucleotides read TGCGCCAGCAGCCCACGGACTAGCGGGGGGCTTAGCTCCTACAATGAGCAGTTCTTC. It encodes CASSPRTSGGLSSYNEQFF. V is TRBV5-1 and J is TRBJ2-1; 14 nucleotides align to TRBD2. The J segment lost 0 bases and the V segment lost 4 bases, leaving 9 bases of the junction unmatched. The CDR3 covers 19 residues. Germline V gene lookup returns CDR1 SGHRS and CDR2 YFSETQ.